The 30 T cell receptor beta chains below were found in one sample sequenced in a study of blood T cell repertoires in COVID-19 (dated by TCRdb to about 2020). The receptor library was made with the immunoSEQ multiplex PCR assay. TCRdb obtained this table from immuneACCESS and retained in-frame rearrangements with V and J assigned. These tables miss some clones; where compared with another copy, unresolved V genes account for less than half of the shortfall, and the remainder is unexplained. The sample table lists about 180,000 clones, about 75% of them with a count of one. The ten largest clones add up to more than 25% of the sample. Sequenced input: peripheral blood. These receptors all come from a woman in her 70s with acute or convalescent COVID-19.

This clone was counted a few times. This chain joins TRBV7-2 and TRBJ2-3; 12 positions agree with TRBD2. Germline values: CDR1 SGHTA, CDR2 FQGNSA. This CDR3 is built from 15 residues. The trim removed 6 bases at V and 2 bases at J, leaving 3 bases unmatched. CDR3 coding DNA: TGTGCCAGCAGGGCTAGCGGGAGGGTCACAGATACGCAGTATTTT. Amino acids: CASRASGRVTDTQYF.

The gene calls are TRBV7-2 and TRBJ2-7; a weak D match, TRBD2 (6 bases). CDR1 is SGHTA, CDR2 FQGNSA, per germline. V lost 2 bases to trimming and J lost 7 bases, with 12 bases between them. CDR3 length equals 13 residues. The CDR3 region is CASSLNGGKEQYF. In nucleotides, the CDR3 is TGTGCCAGCAGCTTAAATGGGGGGAAGGAGCAGTACTTC.

This chain connects TRBV5-4 to TRBJ1-4; TRBD1 aligns across 7 bases. The CDR3 totals 14 residues. Per germline, CDR1 SGHNT and CDR2 YYREEE (reference sequence). Trimming took 5 bases from V and 2 from J; bases not matched to a gene: 3. The CDR3 loop reads CASSKQGTNEKLFF. The CDR3 DNA reads TGTGCCAGCAGTAAACAGGGGACTAATGAAAAACTGTTTTTT.

V and J are TRBV6-2 or TRBV6-3 and TRBJ1-1; D remains ambiguous. The CDR3 loop spans 12 amino acids. Trimming left V 3 bases short and J 7 bases short, with 9 bases between. Germline assignment: CDR1 MNHEY and CDR2 SVGEGT. CDR3 sequence (DNA): TGTGCCAGCAGTTATCGACTCGGTGAAGCTTTCTTT. The encoded protein is CASSYRLGEAFF.

V and J are TRBV5-8 and TRBJ1-5, with a tentative D call TRBD1 (6 bases). The CDR3 runs 17 residues. Germline assignment: CDR1 SGHTS and CDR2 YDEGEE. The ends were cut back, 0 bases at V and 0 bases at J, with 13 bases in the middle. In DNA form, the CDR3 reads TGTGCCAGCAGCTTGGTTAGGGACACCTCTAGCAATCAGCCCCAGCATTTT. Amino acids: CASSLVRDTSSNQPQHF.

This sequence joins TRBV15 and TRBJ2-4; TRBD1 matches at 8 bases. Trimming took 0 bases from V and 7 from J; bases not matched to a gene: 11. Germline-derived CDR1 and CDR2 are LNHNV and YYDKDF (reference sequence). The length of the CDR3 is 17 residues. The CDR3 spells CATSREQGALAVNIQYF. The DNA of the CDR3 is TGTGCCACCAGCAGAGAGCAGGGGGCCCTAGCAGTGAACATTCAGTACTTC.

The genes are TRBV5-1 and TRBJ1-5, with TRBD1 identical over 9 bases. Germline assignment: CDR1 SGHRS and CDR2 YFSETQ. The trim removed 4 bases at V and 3 bases at J, leaving 5 bases unmatched. The CDR3 runs to 15 residues. This CDR3 reads CASSPGTGINQPQHF. CDR3 coding DNA: TGCGCCAGCAGCCCCGGGACAGGGATCAATCAGCCCCAGCATTTT.

The CDR3 DNA reads as TGTGCCACCAGCAGAGCCCGGCTAGCGGGAGACAATGAGCAGTTCTTC. Amino acid sequence: CATSRARLAGDNEQFF. V gene TRBV15 combines with J gene TRBJ2-1, with TRBD2 matching 10 bases. Unmatched junction bases numbered 5, after V lost 1 base and J lost 5 bases. Germline CDR1 reads LNHNV; CDR2 reads YYDKDF (reference sequence). This CDR3 comprises 16 residues.

The chain uses TRBV5-1 and TRBJ2-2, with 7 bases matching TRBD1. The CDR3 contains 16 residues. Unmatched junction bases numbered 9, after V lost 3 bases and J lost 4 bases. Looked up from germline, CDR1 is SGHRS and CDR2 is YFSETQ. This CDR3 reads CASSSGTVFSTGELFF. As DNA, the CDR3 is TGCGCCAGCAGCTCTGGGACAGTTTTTAGCACCGGGGAGCTGTTTTTT.

This rearrangement joins TRBV30 to TRBJ2-7; tentative D call: TRBD1 (6 bases). Trimming left V 5 bases short and J 0 bases short, with 8 bases between. The CDR3 runs 12 residues. Looked up from germline, CDR1 is GTSNPN and CDR2 is SVGIG (reference sequence). CDR3 nucleotide sequence: TGTGCCTGGGGGGACAACTCCTACGAGCAGTACTTC. It encodes CAWGDNSYEQYF.

The chain combines TRBV5-4 with TRBJ2-1; possibly TRBD2 for D (5 bases). The CDR3 runs to 15 residues. Per the germline V gene, CDR1 is SGHNT and CDR2 is YYREEE (reference sequence). Trimming took 5 bases from V and 0 from J, leaving 12 bases between them. CDR3 loop: CASRVAGSSYNEQFF. The CDR3 region has the DNA TGTGCCAGCAGGGTAGCTGGGAGCTCCTACAATGAGCAGTTCTTC.

V gene TRBV7-2 combines with J gene TRBJ1-5, with D possibly being TRBD1 (5 bases). V dropped 5 bases and J dropped 5 bases, with 13 bases sitting between them. CDR3 length: 14 residues. Germline-derived CDR1 and CDR2 are SGHTA and FQGNSA. As DNA, the CDR3 is TGTGCCAGCAGCCTCCGAAGGGGTGATCAGCCCCAGCATTTT. Translating it yields CASSLRRGDQPQHF.

The chain is built from TRBV6-1 and TRBJ2-7, with 10 bases that match TRBD2. CDR3 length equals 17 residues. Unmatched junction bases numbered 15, after V lost 4 bases and J lost 6 bases. Looked up from germline, CDR1 is MNHNS and CDR2 is SASEGT. CDR3 coding DNA: TGTGCCAGCAGTGGGACTAGCGGCACCCCCGGGTTCCTCGAGCAGTACTTC. Its protein is CASSGTSGTPGFLEQYF.

The gene calls are TRBV13 and TRBJ2-1; D gene uncertain. Germline V gene data show CDR1 as PRHDT and CDR2 as FYEKMQ (reference sequence). There are 17 residues in the CDR3. The ends were cut back, 2 bases at V and 0 bases at J, with 14 bases in the middle. The CDR3 is CASSLFGDASSYNEQFF. The CDR3 DNA reads as TGTGCCAGCAGCTTATTTGGAGACGCCAGCTCCTACAATGAGCAGTTCTTC.

The chain employs TRBV10-2 and TRBJ2-7, with D maybe TRBD1 (6 bases). V was trimmed by 4 bases and J by 2 bases, leaving 12 bases between them. CDR1 and CDR2 (germline): WSHSY, SAAADI. CDR3 size: 14 residues. This CDR3 is CASSVFQGTYEQYF. DNA of the CDR3: TGCGCCAGCAGTGTATTTCAGGGGACCTACGAGCAGTACTTC.

The count of this clone is one. This chain links TRBV5-4 with TRBJ2-6; D not certain. The CDR3 extends over 16 amino acids. The V gene lost 1 base and the J gene lost 2 bases, with 10 bases spanning the gap. The V gene's germline CDR1 is SGHNT and CDR2 YYREEE (reference sequence). The DNA of the CDR3 is TGTGCCAGCAGCTTGAGCCCGATACCTGGGGCCAACGTCCTGACTTTC. It translates to CASSLSPIPGANVLTF.

The chain links TRBV14 to TRBJ1-4; 9 bases are a match to TRBD1. The trim removed 2 bases at V and 8 bases at J, leaving 15 bases unmatched. CDR3 size: 18 residues. Per the germline V gene, CDR1 is SGHDN and CDR2 is FVKESK. The CDR3: CASSQLKPTGGREEKLFF. The DNA for the CDR3 is TGTGCCAGCAGCCAACTCAAGCCTACAGGGGGCAGAGAAGAAAAACTGTTTTTT.

The chain carries TRBV14 and TRBJ1-2; no reliable D call. This CDR3 has 14 residues. V lost 4 bases, J lost 0 bases, and 9 bases lay in between. Per germline, CDR1 SGHDN and CDR2 FVKESK. CDR3 nucleotides: TGTGCCAGCAGCCGTGCGGATTCTAACTATGGCTACACCTTC. It yields the protein CASSRADSNYGYTF.

The V gene is TRBV19, the J gene TRBJ1-2; 9 nucleotides align to TRBD1. CDR3 size: 14 residues. V was clipped by 7 bases and J by 2 bases; unmatched bases: 5. Germline V gene lookup returns CDR1 LNHDA and CDR2 SQIVND (reference sequence). The CDR3 DNA reads TGTGCCAGTACCTGGACAGGGGAAAACTATGGCTACACCTTC. It translates to CASTWTGENYGYTF.

V is TRBV6-1 and J is TRBJ1-2; D uncertain. The CDR3 has 17 residues. Trimming removed 4 bases from V and 5 bases from J, with 23 bases in between. The germline V gene encodes CDR1 MNHNS and CDR2 SASEGT. For the CDR3, the DNA is TGTGCCAGCAGTGGGGCCGACAAAAACACCGTTCTTTATGGCTACACCTTC. Translation gives CASSGADKNTVLYGYTF.

The V and J genes are TRBV4-1 and TRBJ1-5; possible D gene TRBD1, 5 bases. The CDR3 runs 15 residues. The V and J ends lost 0 bases and 7 bases respectively, with 13 bases between them. Germline-derived CDR1 and CDR2 are MGHRA and YSYEKL. The CDR3 loop is CASSQDPAGTQPQHF. For the CDR3, the DNA is TGCGCCAGCAGCCAAGATCCTGCGGGGACCCAGCCCCAGCATTTT.

This clone was seen just once. The chain recombines TRBV30 with TRBJ2-1, with a tentative D call TRBD1 (7 bases). The V gene's germline CDR1 is GTSNPN and CDR2 SVGIG (reference sequence). The germline V and J ends were trimmed by 8 bases and 6 bases, with 17 bases remaining between them. The CDR3 has 13 amino acids. CDR3 coding DNA: TGTGCCGGGACCAGGGGGGTTGGCAATGAGCAGTTCTTC. Protein sequence: CAGTRGVGNEQFF. The full variable domain, rest sourced from reference TRBV30 and TRBJ2-1, is SQTIHQWPATLVQPVGSPLSLECTVEGTSNPNLYWYRQAAGRGLQLLFYSVGIGQISSEVPQNLSASRPQDRQFILSSKKLLLSDSGFYLCAGTRGVGNEQFFGPGTRLTVL.

V usage is TRBV2 and J usage is TRBJ2-1; 11 bases align to TRBD2. Per the germline V gene, CDR1 is SNHLY and CDR2 is FYNNEI. V shed 3 bases, J shed 7 bases, and the junction held 5 bases outside the gene matches. There are 15 residues in the CDR3. The DNA for the CDR3 is TGTGCCAGCAGTGACCGGCTAGCGGGAGGTAATGAGCAGTTCTTC. Amino acids: CASSDRLAGGNEQFF.

The chain employs TRBV6-1 and TRBJ1-6; the match to TRBD1 covers 9 bases. The CDR3 consists of 17 residues. The germline gives CDR1 MNHNS, CDR2 SASEGT. V was pared by 3 bases and J by 1 base, with 4 bases of the junction left unmatched. CDR3 loop: CASSEGQGKSYNSPLHF. CDR3 nucleotides: TGTGCCAGCAGTGAGGGACAGGGAAAGTCCTATAATTCACCCCTCCACTTT.

This clone was detected only a few times. The J gene is TRBJ2-7, the V gene TRBV23-1; D perhaps matches TRBD1 (5 bases). TRBV23-1 carries the ORF label, with uncertain function. This CDR3 comprises 15 residues. Trimming took 2 bases from V and 2 from J, leaving 13 bases between them. In nucleotides, the CDR3 is TGCGCCAGCAGTCAACCCCACAGGCAACCCTACGAGCAGTACTTC. This translates into CASSQPHRQPYEQYF.

The V and J genes are TRBV6-5 and TRBJ2-5, with TRBD1 as a possible D gene (5 bases). The CDR3 covers 13 residues. CDR1 and CDR2 from the germline V gene are MNHEY and SVGAGI. The ends were cut back, 7 bases at V and 5 bases at J, with 14 bases in the middle. This CDR3 is CASNRQGMETQYF. In DNA, the CDR3 is TGTGCCAGCAACAGGCAGGGAATGGAGACCCAGTACTTC.

V usage is TRBV7-8 and J usage is TRBJ2-7; 7 nucleotides line up with TRBD1. The V gene end was trimmed by 4 bases and the J gene end by 7 bases; junction bases not matched to a gene: 10. The germline CDR1 and CDR2 sequences are SGHVS and FQNEAQ. This CDR3 has 14 amino acids. CDR3 DNA: TGTGCCAGCAGCTCCCCGACAGGGAGAGAAGAGCAGTACTTC. Amino acids: CASSSPTGREEQYF.

V gene TRBV3-1 (or the pseudogene TRBV3-2) combines with J gene TRBJ1-2; D uncertain. Germline V gene sequence: CDR1 LGHDT, CDR2 YNNKEL (reference sequence). This CDR3 comprises 17 residues. The ends were cut back, 4 bases at V and 1 base at J, with 19 bases in the middle. The CDR3 bases are TGTGCCAGCAGCCCATTGTATCAGACACTGTTTAACTATGGCTACACCTTC. Its translation: CASSPLYQTLFNYGYTF.

The genes are TRBV5-8 and TRBJ2-3; the D gene is possibly TRBD2 (6 bases). Trimming removed 7 bases from V and 2 bases from J, with 14 bases in between. CDR3 length: 14 residues. Germline loops: CDR1 SGHTS, CDR2 YDEGEE. The CDR3 region is CASPSRGPTDTQYF. The CDR3 coding sequence is TGTGCCAGCCCCTCGCGGGGTCCCACAGATACGCAGTATTTT.

V is TRBV7-2 and J is TRBJ2-5, with 9 bases that match TRBD2. CDR1 SGHTA and CDR2 FQGNSA come from the germline V gene. This CDR3 is built from 17 residues. J lost 4 bases, V lost 1 base, and 10 bases had no gene match. CDR3 DNA: TGTGCCAGCAGCTTAGGCCCCTCGACTAGCGGTGGAGAGACCCAGTACTTC. Amino acid sequence: CASSLGPSTSGGETQYF.